This T cell receptor (beta chain) was recorded in a study of blood T cell repertoires in COVID-19. The data were produced by immunoSEQ multiplex PCR, yet TCRdb's version contains in-frame clones alone and is incomplete. In the table there are approximately 31,000 clones, 70% to 90% of which are singletons. This clone came up once. Sequencing was done on a sample of peripheral blood. The TCR comes from a woman over 75 with active or convalescent COVID-19.

Here the CDR3 reads CASRSGMDLNTGELFF. The CDR3 region has the DNA TGTGCCAGTAGAAGCGGGATGGATCTGAACACCGGGGAGCTGTTTTTT. The chain has TRBV19 and TRBJ2-2, with TRBD2 identical over 7 bases. Germline trimming cut 6 bases from V and 1 base from J; bases unmatched to any gene: 8. The CDR3 runs to 16 residues. The germline V gene has CDR1 LNHDA and CDR2 SQIVND (reference sequence).